The 18 T cell receptor beta chains below come from one sample, sequenced in a study of regulatory T cells in long-lasting Graves disease. Arm-PCR with iRepertoire HTBI primers amplified the CDR3 regions for these TCR beta libraries. TCRdb used MiXCR to reprocess the multiplex PCR reads, holding one entry per CDR3 protein. The sample records roughly 700,000 distinct CDR3 sequences, around 30% being singletons. Stated time point: persistent/refractory GD, antithyroid drugs over 5 years with positive TRAb. Scientists built the TCR library using RNA that was extracted from PBMCs. Sequences were derived from peripheral blood mononuclear cells (PBMCs), sampled when the disease was refractory, from a patient treated with antithyroid drugs. These receptors were taken from a female donor with Graves disease.

In this sample, this clonotype turned up a few times. The chain links TRBV29-1 to TRBJ1-2; D uncertain. Trimming removed 1 base from V and 3 bases from J, with 6 bases in between. The CDR3 contains 12 residues. Germline-derived CDR1 and CDR2 are SQVTM and ANQGSEA. CDR3 amino acids: CSVEGGDYGYTF. DNA for the CDR3: TGCAGCGTTGAAGGGGGAGACTATGGCTACACCTTC.

A few counts support this clonotype. The rearrangement uses TRBV11-2 and TRBJ2-7; 8 nucleotides match TRBD1. V was clipped by 5 bases and J by 4 bases; unmatched bases: 7. The V gene's germline CDR1 is SGHAT and CDR2 FQNNGV. The CDR3 runs 14 residues. As DNA, the CDR3 is TGTGCCAGCAGCATAGGACAGGGTCCTTACGAGCAGTACTTC. It translates to CASSIGQGPYEQYF.

This clonotype was seen repeatedly, ten times or more. The V and J genes are TRBV28 and TRBJ2-5; D is ambiguous. This CDR3 spans 10 amino acids. The germline CDR1 and CDR2 sequences are MDHEN and SYDVKM. With 10 bases removed from V and 4 bases from J, the gap between germline ends came to 7 bases. CDR3 DNA sequence: TGTGCCATCTATGGAGAGACCCAGTACTTC. It translates to CAIYGETQYF.

This clonotype was counted a few times. V and J are TRBV19 and TRBJ2-4, with D maybe TRBD2 (5 bases). The V gene lost 9 bases and the J gene lost 6 bases, with 21 bases spanning the gap. This CDR3 contains 15 residues. The germline CDR1 and CDR2 sequences are LNHDA and SQIVND (reference sequence). In nucleotides, the CDR3 is TGTGCCAGCCAACGAGCCGGACGGGGAAGAAACATTCAGTACTTC. Translation gives CASQRAGRGRNIQYF.

Here the CDR3 DNA reads TGTGCCAGCAGCGGTTCCTTTGGGTATGACTATGGCTACACCTTC. Protein sequence: CASSGSFGYDYGYTF. The chain is built from TRBV7-2 and TRBJ1-2; D is uncertain. Germline V gives CDR1 SGHTA, CDR2 FQGNSA. CDR3 length equals 15 residues. The ends were cut back, 5 bases at V and 3 bases at J, with 16 bases in the middle.

This clonotype was observed many times. J is TRBJ1-6 and V is TRBV2; the D gene is possibly TRBD1 (5 bases). The germline V and J ends were trimmed by 5 bases and 9 bases, with 14 bases remaining between them. Germline CDR1 and CDR2: SNHLY and FYNNEI. CDR3 size: 14 residues. As DNA, the CDR3 is TGTGCCAGCAGTCCCAGGGAGGGGATTTCACCCCTCCACTTT. It is translated as CASSPREGISPLHF. The full variable domain, its missing parts supplied by reference TRBV2 and TRBJ1-6, is EPEVTQTPSHQVTQMGQEVILRCVPISNHLYFYWYRQILGQKVEFLVSFYNNEISEKSEIFDDQFSVERPDGSNFTLKIRSTKLEDSAMYFCASSPREGISPLHFGNGTRLTVT.

V is TRBV10-3 and J is TRBJ1-1; D gene uncertain. Trimming took 7 bases from V and 1 from J, leaving 10 bases between them. CDR1 is ENHRY, CDR2 SYGVKD, per germline. This CDR3 spans 13 amino acids. In DNA, the CDR3 is TGTGCCATCAAAGATCACGGGAACACTGAAGCTTTCTTT. It encodes CAIKDHGNTEAFF.

In nucleotides, the CDR3 is TGTGCCAGCAGTGAAGAGTCCATAGGATACCAGCCCCAGCATTTT. This gives the protein CASSEESIGYQPQHF. The chain couples TRBV2 to TRBJ1-5; D is ambiguous. The V gene lost 1 base and the J gene lost 7 bases, with 14 bases spanning the gap. CDR1 and CDR2 from the germline V gene are SNHLY and FYNNEI. The CDR3 has 15 residues.

The rearrangement joins TRBV27 to TRBJ1-5; D unclear. Germline V gene lookup returns CDR1 MNHEY and CDR2 SMNVEV (reference sequence). Deletions cut 2 bases from V and 9 bases from J, with 11 bases between. This CDR3 is 13 amino acids long. CDR3 sequence (DNA): TGTGCCAGCAGTTTAGCAGATACAGCGCCCCAGCATTTT. Protein: CASSLADTAPQHF.

This clonotype was seen at least ten times. The V call is TRBV2, the J call TRBJ1-1; TRBD1 aligns across 7 bases. The CDR3 loop spans 14 amino acids. The germline V gene encodes CDR1 SNHLY and CDR2 FYNNEI. V lost 8 bases to trimming and J lost 0 bases; unmatched junction nucleotides: 6. In DNA, the CDR3 is TGTGCCAGCGAGTCGGACAGGCTGAACACTGAAGCTTTCTTT. Its translation: CASESDRLNTEAFF.

This clonotype was seen more than once but under ten times. The chain employs TRBV7-2 and TRBJ2-7; maybe TRBD1 (6 bases). This CDR3 spans 16 amino acids. Germline lookup yields CDR1 SGHTA and CDR2 FQGNSA. V lost 1 base and J lost 2, with 15 bases in between. CDR3 amino acids: CASSLVGVGQTYEQYF. The CDR3 DNA is TGTGCCAGCAGCTTAGTCGGAGTGGGACAAACCTACGAGCAGTACTTC. Looking up the rest from reference TRBV7-2 and TRBJ2-7 gives the full variable domain: GAGVSQSPSNKVTEKGKDVELRCDPISGHTALYWYRQSLGQGLEFLIYFQGNSAPDKSGLPSDRFSAERTGGSVSTLTIQRTQQEDSAVYLCASSLVGVGQTYEQYFGPGTRLTVT.

About this clonotype: Since the CDR3 does not end with the conserved phenylalanine or tryptophan, this likely comes from a read error. This rearrangement joins TRBV12-3 or TRBV12-4 to TRBJ1-5; 9 bases match TRBD1. Unmatched junction bases numbered 8, after V lost 7 bases and J lost 1 base. CDR3 length equals 16 residues. The CDR3 here is CASTRQGDGSNQPQHS. DNA of the CDR3: TGTGCCAGCACCCGACAGGGGGACGGGAGCAATCAGCCCCAGCATTCT.

V is TRBV5-1 and J is TRBJ1-4; unclear D gene. This CDR3 contains 14 residues. V dropped 0 bases and J dropped 4 bases, with 7 bases sitting between them. Looked up from germline, CDR1 is SGHRS and CDR2 is YFSETQ. The CDR3 reads CASSLDSYNEKLFF. The CDR3 DNA reads as TGCGCCAGCAGCTTGGACAGCTATAATGAAAAACTGTTTTTT.

The J gene is TRBJ2-3, the V gene TRBV15, with 8 bases fitting TRBD1. Germline loops: CDR1 LNHNV, CDR2 YYDKDF (reference sequence). V lost 1 base and J lost 2; bases outside the gene matches: 2. The CDR3 is 15 amino acids. CDR3: CATSRGQGFTDTQYF. The CDR3 DNA reads as TGTGCCACCAGCAGAGGACAGGGGTTCACAGATACGCAGTATTTT.

The chain employs TRBV5-1 and TRBJ2-7, with 7 bases identical to TRBD1. Trimming removed 4 bases from V and 5 bases from J; junction bases left unmatched: 6. Looked up from germline, CDR1 is SGHRS and CDR2 is YFSETQ. This CDR3 spans 13 amino acids. CDR3 sequence (DNA): TGCGCCAGCAGCGCCACAGGGGCCGACGAGCAGTACTTC. Translating it yields CASSATGADEQYF.

This clonotype came up a few times. The chain is built from TRBV19 and TRBJ1-1; no firm D call. CDR1 is LNHDA and CDR2 is SQIVND in the germline V gene (reference sequence). CDR3 length equals 16 residues. V was shortened by 4 bases and J by 0 bases, with 15 bases between the two germline ends. As DNA, the CDR3 is TGTGCCAGTAGTAGGGAAAACGGCCGGGTGAACACTGAAGCTTTCTTT. This codes for CASSRENGRVNTEAFF.

The sample holds a few counts of this clonotype. The rearrangement links TRBV2 to TRBJ2-6; 10 bases align to TRBD1. The CDR3 consists of 15 residues. Trimming removed 9 bases from V and 2 bases from J; junction bases left unmatched: 4. Germline CDR1 and CDR2: SNHLY and FYNNEI. DNA of the CDR3: TGTGCCAGAGACAGGGGGCCAGCTGGGGCCAACGTCCTGACTTTC. Translated, it gives CARDRGPAGANVLTF.

In its sample, this clonotype was seen a few times. The V call is TRBV29-1, the J call TRBJ2-2; D possibly corresponds to TRBD2 (5 bases). Germline V lookup: CDR1 SQVTM, CDR2 ANQGSEA. The ends were cut back, 8 bases at V and 6 bases at J, with 13 bases in the middle. The CDR3 spans 12 residues. DNA of the CDR3: TGCAGCACCCTTAGCGCCCCCGGGGAGCTGTTTTTT. Its protein is CSTLSAPGELFF.